These 20 T cell receptor beta chains share one sample of origin, sequenced in a study of sequential checkpoint blockade in melanoma. Libraries were prepared by immunoSEQ multiplex PCR; TCRdb keeps only in-frame clonotypes and omits some of them. The sample records under 5,000 clones, about three quarters being singletons. Sample treatment: randomized to nivolumab then ipilimumab (arm A) or the reverse (arm B). Sequences were derived from CD8+ T cells sorted from blood (inferred from file names), sampled from a patient given nivolumab and ipilimumab in sequence. The receptors were sampled from a human donor with melanoma.

This chain joins TRBV4-3 and TRBJ2-6; perhaps TRBD2 as D (5 bases). Trimming took off 0 bases at V and 0 bases at J, with 6 bases between the two ends. The CDR3 extends over 16 amino acids. Per the germline V gene, CDR1 is LGHNA and CDR2 is YSLEER. DNA for the CDR3: TGCGCCAGCAGCCAAGAAAGCGGCTCTGGGGCCAACGTCCTGACTTTC. It codes for CASSQESGSGANVLTF.

This clone was seen only a few times. This chain uses TRBV27 with TRBJ2-7; D is undetermined. Trimming took off 2 bases at V and 3 bases at J, with 8 bases between the two ends. The CDR3 is 13 residues long. Germline assignment: CDR1 MNHEY and CDR2 SMNVEV (reference sequence). CDR3 loop: CASSLATDYEQYF. The CDR3 DNA sequence: TGTGCCAGCAGTTTAGCTACTGACTACGAGCAGTACTTC.

The V gene is TRBV12-5, the J gene TRBJ1-2, with TRBD1 as a possible D gene (5 bases). Trimming pared 6 bases from V and 5 bases from J, leaving 13 bases between. The CDR3 has 13 residues. The germline V gene encodes CDR1 LGHNT and CDR2 FRNRAP. The CDR3 spells CASGPLPGYGYTF. The CDR3, as DNA: TGTGCTAGTGGCCCCCTCCCAGGGTATGGCTACACCTTC.

V gene TRBV7-8 combines with J gene TRBJ2-3; D gene uncertain. From germline, CDR1 is SGHVS and CDR2 FQNEAQ. This CDR3 comprises 12 residues. Trimming shortened V by 7 bases and J by 2 bases, and 7 bases separated the two germline ends. Here the CDR3 DNA reads TGTGCCAGCAATGTTCTCACAGATACGCAGTATTTT. Its protein product is CASNVLTDTQYF.

The chain employs TRBV5-1 and TRBJ1-1, with TRBD1 as a possible D gene (6 bases). Trimming removed 4 bases from V and 0 bases from J, with 7 bases in between. The V gene's germline CDR1 is SGHRS and CDR2 YFSETQ. The CDR3 consists of 13 residues. CDR3 region: CASSDRMNTEAFF. Here the CDR3 DNA reads TGCGCCAGCAGCGACAGGATGAACACTGAAGCTTTCTTT.

This clone was seen only a few times. This rearrangement joins TRBV6-5 to TRBJ2-7; 9 bases line up with TRBD1. The CDR3 sequence is 15 residues long. Trimming at V came to 4 bases and at J to 0 bases, leaving 4 bases not matched to a gene. Per the germline V gene, CDR1 is MNHEY and CDR2 is SVGAGI. CDR3 residues: CASSLQGAGSYEQYF. CDR3 sequence (DNA): TGTGCCAGCAGTTTACAGGGGGCTGGCTCCTACGAGCAGTACTTC.

Comments on this clone: This likely reflects a read error, since a far larger clone is one base away. Other DNA sequences in the sample encode the same CDR3. V and J are TRBV13 and TRBJ1-2, with TRBD1 identical over 8 bases. Germline assignment: CDR1 PRHDT and CDR2 FYEKMQ (reference sequence). The V and J ends lost 3 bases and 8 bases, in that order; junction bases with no gene match: 5. CDR3 length equals 13 residues. DNA for the CDR3: TGTGCCAGCAGCTTGGCAGGGGGCTGGGGCTACACCTTC. Translation: CASSLAGGWGYTF.

The chain uses TRBV6-4 and TRBJ2-1; TRBD2 agrees at 10 bases. Looked up from germline, CDR1 is MRHNA and CDR2 is SNTAGT. Losses at the gene ends were 6 bases for V and 6 bases for J; bases not matched to a gene: 8. The CDR3 is 15 amino acids. CDR3 residues: CASSSGLAESNEQFF. The CDR3, as DNA: TGTGCCAGCAGCTCTGGACTAGCGGAAAGCAATGAGCAGTTCTTC.

The chain has TRBV30 and TRBJ2-5; tentative D call: TRBD2 (5 bases). TRBJ2-7 matches the DNA end more closely, so the J call is doubtful. Germline lookup yields CDR1 GTSNPN and CDR2 SVGIG (reference sequence). This CDR3 region has 16 residues. Here the CDR3 DNA reads TGTGCCTGGAGTGTACCGGGGATTGACGGGTCCTACGAGCAGTACTTC. Translated: CAWSVPGIDGSYEQYF.

The chain links TRBV30 to TRBJ2-7; D not certain. CDR3 length equals 12 residues. CDR1 and CDR2 from the germline V gene are GTSNPN and SVGIG (reference sequence). V lost 4 bases and J lost 9, with 16 bases in between. This CDR3 reads CAWTHGGPRQYF. The DNA for the CDR3 is TGTGCCTGGACGCACGGCGGTCCGCGGCAGTACTTC. The complete variable domain, with remaining parts taken from reference TRBV30 and TRBJ2-7, reads SQTIHQWPATLVQPVGSPLSLECTVEGTSNPNLYWYRQAAGRGLQLLFYSVGIGQISSEVPQNLSASRPQDRQFILSSKKLLLSDSGFYLCAWTHGGPRQYFGPGTRLTVT.

The J gene is TRBJ2-2, the V gene TRBV19, with D tentatively TRBD2 (6 bases). CDR3 length equals 15 residues. Germline V gene sequence: CDR1 LNHDA, CDR2 SQIVND (reference sequence). The germline V and J ends were trimmed by 8 bases and 3 bases, with 16 bases remaining between them. The CDR3 loop is CASRRYSGDTGELFF. As DNA, the CDR3 is TGTGCCAGTCGGCGTTATTCGGGGGACACCGGGGAGCTGTTTTTT.

The chain recombines TRBV6-4 with TRBJ1-1; 7 positions match TRBD1. In germline, CDR1 is MRHNA, CDR2 SNTAGT. The CDR3 sequence is 14 residues long. V lost 6 bases, J lost 1 base, and 5 bases stayed unmatched. The CDR3 loop reads CASSLGTENTEAFF. Written as DNA, the CDR3 is TGTGCCAGCAGCCTAGGGACAGAGAACACTGAAGCTTTCTTT.

The chain links TRBV7-9 to TRBJ1-4, with D possibly TRBD1 on 6 matching bases. The CDR3 has 14 residues. CDR1 and CDR2 from the germline V gene are SEHNR and FQNEAQ (reference sequence). Trimming pared 5 bases from V and 10 bases from J, leaving 17 bases between. The DNA of the CDR3 is TGTGCCAGCAGCGTGTCAACAGGGAGGGGAAAACTGTTTTTT. The encoded protein is CASSVSTGRGKLFF.

The chain carries TRBV19 and TRBJ1-1; no clear D. Trimming left V 3 bases short and J 1 base short, with 6 bases between. The germline V gene encodes CDR1 LNHDA and CDR2 SQIVND (reference sequence). CDR3 length equals 13 residues. The CDR3 DNA sequence: TGTGCCAGTAGTATTGGTAGGAACACTGAAGCTTTCTTT. This codes for CASSIGRNTEAFF.

This clone is classed as hyperexpanded. V gene TRBV7-9 combines with J gene TRBJ1-2; 8 bases fit TRBD1. The ends lost 3 bases at V and 0 bases at J; junction bases unmatched: 6. Per germline, CDR1 SEHNR and CDR2 FQNEAQ (reference sequence). This CDR3 comprises 16 residues. CDR3 region: CASSLAGGYPNYGYTF. The CDR3 bases are TGTGCCAGCAGCTTGGCAGGGGGCTATCCTAACTATGGCTACACCTTC.

V usage is TRBV7-9 and J usage is TRBJ1-1; D unclear. Trimming took 5 bases from V and 2 from J, leaving 9 bases between them. Per germline, CDR1 SEHNR and CDR2 FQNEAQ (reference sequence). The CDR3 is 13 amino acids. The CDR3 DNA reads as TGTGCCAGCAGCCCTACGGGAAACACTGAAGCTTTCTTT. Protein product: CASSPTGNTEAFF.

The gene calls are TRBV11-2 and TRBJ2-6; D remains unclear. Trimming pared 4 bases from V and 1 base from J, leaving 5 bases between. The germline V gene has CDR1 SGHAT and CDR2 FQNNGV. The CDR3 has 14 amino acids. CDR3: CASSYNSGANVLTF. The CDR3 nucleotides read TGTGCCAGCAGCTATAATTCTGGGGCCAACGTCCTGACTTTC.

The rearrangement joins TRBV19 to TRBJ2-1, with 7 bases lining up with TRBD2. CDR3 length: 15 residues. V gave up 1 base and J gave up 6 bases; unmatched junction bases: 6. The germline CDR1 and CDR2 sequences are LNHDA and SQIVND (reference sequence). CDR3 nucleotide sequence: TGTGCCAGTAGTATAGCAGCGGGAAGGGGCAATGAGCAGTTCTTC. This sequence encodes CASSIAAGRGNEQFF. The whole variable domain, remainder taken from reference TRBV19 and TRBJ2-1, is DGGITQSPKYLFRKEGQNVTLSCEQNLNHDAMYWYRQDPGQGLRLIYYSQIVNDFQKGDIAEGYSVSREKKESFPLTVTSAQKNPTAFYLCASSIAAGRGNEQFFGPGTRLTVL.

The rearrangement links TRBV10-1 to TRBJ2-3; 9 bases agree with TRBD1. V gave up 7 bases and J gave up 0 bases; unmatched junction bases: 5. Germline lookup yields CDR1 WNHNN and CDR2 SYGVQD (reference sequence). The CDR3 contains 15 residues. This chain's CDR3 is CASTRTGESTDTQYF. The CDR3 bases are TGCGCCAGCACCCGGACAGGGGAGAGCACAGATACGCAGTATTTT.

A single count supports this clone. J is TRBJ2-7 and V is TRBV10-3, with TRBD1 matching 9 bases. This CDR3 is 15 amino acids long. In germline, CDR1 is ENHRY, CDR2 SYGVKD. With 2 bases clipped from V and 4 bases from J, the junction kept 6 bases outside the gene matches. CDR3 bases: TGTGCCATCAGTGAGAGAGGGACAGGGTCTTACGAGCAGTACTTC. This sequence encodes CAISERGTGSYEQYF.